The 9 T cell receptor beta chains presented below share a single source sample, sequenced in a study of human T cells and chemical hapten exposure. Unique molecular identifiers were linked by the library to individual cDNA molecules. TCRdb redid the calling of the reads with MiXCR, one entry per CDR3 protein. Of some 1,000 distinct CDR3 sequences in the sample, about 83% were seen once. Sequencing started from total RNA isolated from unfractionated whole blood. The sequenced material came from whole blood. These receptors were taken from a human donor with alopecia, or a healthy volunteer (not recorded which). Some clones in this sample may be carry-over from other donors' samples. This table probably holds off-target reads from a library built for another chain.

This sequence joins TRBV6-5 and TRBJ2-2; 10 bases line up with TRBD2. V was clipped by 5 bases and J by 5 bases; unmatched bases: 5. CDR3 length: 15 residues. Germline V gene sequence: CDR1 MNHEY, CDR2 SVGAGI. The CDR3 loop reads CASSRTSGMTGELFF. DNA of the CDR3: TGTGCCAGCAGTAGGACTAGCGGAATGACCGGGGAGCTGTTTTTT.

The CDR3, as DNA: TGTGCCACCAGCCCTTCACTTGCCGGGACAGGGGGTGCCGGTATCGAGTCAGATACGCAGTATTTT. As protein: CATSPSLAGTGGAGIESDTQYF. The V and J genes are TRBV15 and TRBJ2-3; TRBD1 aligns across 11 bases. This CDR3 has 22 amino acids. V dropped 5 bases and J dropped 4; count of bases not matched to a gene: 26. From germline, CDR1 is LNHNV and CDR2 YYDKDF (reference sequence).

The V call is TRBV29-1, the J call TRBJ1-1; the D gene is possibly TRBD1 (5 bases). The CDR3 runs 11 residues. Trimming shortened V by 4 bases and J by 4 bases, and 7 bases separated the two germline ends. From germline, CDR1 is SQVTM and CDR2 ANQGSEA. The CDR3 sequence is CSVAGTTEAFF. The CDR3 region has the DNA TGCAGCGTTGCTGGGACCACTGAAGCTTTCTTT.

The rearrangement joins TRBV6-5 to TRBJ2-7; maybe TRBD1 (6 bases). Looked up from germline, CDR1 is MNHEY and CDR2 is SVGAGI. There are 16 residues in the CDR3. Deletions cut 0 bases from V and 0 bases from J, with 12 bases between. The CDR3 DNA reads as TGTGCCAGCAGTTACTCGATGATCAGGGGCTCCTACGAGCAGTACTTC. Protein sequence: CASSYSMIRGSYEQYF.

This chain uses TRBV7-8 with TRBJ1-5; D perhaps matches TRBD1 (5 bases). This CDR3 has 17 amino acids. In germline, CDR1 is SGHVS, CDR2 FQNEAQ. Trimming left V 1 base short and J 0 bases short, with 13 bases between. CDR3 residues: CASSLGGPGYSNQPQHF. The CDR3 bases are TGTGCCAGCAGCTTAGGGGGACCGGGGTATAGCAATCAGCCCCAGCATTTT.

This rearrangement joins TRBV2 to TRBJ2-4, with D uncertain. With 1 base removed from V and 8 bases from J, the gap between germline ends came to 3 bases. Germline lookup yields CDR1 SNHLY and CDR2 FYNNEI. The CDR3 consists of 11 residues. The CDR3 loop is CASSEGYIQYF. DNA for the CDR3: TGTGCCAGCAGTGAAGGCTACATTCAGTACTTC.

The chain has TRBV2 and TRBJ1-5; the match to TRBD1 covers 7 bases. Per germline, CDR1 SNHLY and CDR2 FYNNEI. The CDR3 is 14 residues long. After removal of 5 bases from V and 11 bases from J, the junction contained 12 bases not matched to a gene. The CDR3 sequence is CASSRVSADRAQHF. The CDR3, as DNA: TGTGCCAGCAGTAGGGTTTCAGCCGACAGGGCCCAGCATTTT.

The rearrangement uses TRBV27 and TRBJ1-6, with D maybe TRBD1 (5 bases). Germline V gives CDR1 MNHEY, CDR2 SMNVEV (reference sequence). This CDR3 has 14 residues. V dropped 6 bases and J dropped 6 bases, with 12 bases sitting between them. CDR3: CASRLTAVNSPLHF. As DNA, the CDR3 is TGTGCCAGCAGACTGACAGCAGTTAATTCACCCCTCCACTTT.

The rearrangement joins TRBV20-1 to TRBJ1-4; D is ambiguous. Trimming pared 1 base from V and 8 bases from J, leaving 14 bases between. The CDR3 has 14 amino acids. Germline loops: CDR1 DFQATT, CDR2 SNEGSKA (reference sequence). The CDR3 DNA is TGCAGTGCTAGAGGGCCGGGAGGAGGGGAAAAACTGTTTTTT. Translated: CSARGPGGGEKLFF.